This note documents a single T cell receptor beta chain sequence. Its recognized antigen is unknown. Base qualities are not provided; no much larger clone lies one nucleotide away. The germline V gene (reference sequence) gives CDR1 as GTSNPN and CDR2 as SVGIG. V is trimmed back by 6 bases and J by 0 bases, and the junction contains 7 bases that no gene match accounts for. Measured from the cysteine to the phenylalanine, the CDR3 is 15 residues long. The read is trimmed to its CDR3 DNA, 45 bases read in frame from base 1. The trial excluded patients who had a history of autoimmune disease or were on systemic immunosuppression. Peripheral blood for TCR sequencing was drawn from every dose cohort at baseline, at cycle 4 day 1 and at cycle 7 day 1. Samples were obtained from an open-label, multicenter, first-in-human phase I dose-escalation trial of ivuxolimab. Adults with locally advanced or metastatic head and neck squamous cell, hepatocellular, melanoma or renal cell carcinoma were enrolled in the trial. Before TCR sequencing, CD4+ T cells and CD8+ T cells were sorted from peripheral blood as separate populations.

The data belong to a study of OX40 agonist ivuxolimab in advanced cancers. In the study overall: The costimulatory receptor OX40 (CD134) was targeted by ivuxolimab, a fully human IgG2 agonistic monoclonal antibody. Intravenous ivuxolimab was administered to patients every 2 weeks at six dose levels: 0.01, 0.1, 0.3, 1.5, 3 and 10 mg/kg. Of the 50 or so patients in dose escalation, about 20 had hepatocellular carcinoma, around 15 had melanoma, 9 had renal cell carcinoma and 9 had head and neck cancer. In the dose-escalation cohort, roughly 82% of patients were male, and the mean age was roughly 60 years with a range of about 20 to 80. Patients were allowed to have had prior anti-PD-1, anti-PD-L1 or anti-CTLA-4 therapy, and approximately 40% of the dose-escalation patients had previously received checkpoint inhibitors. Three dose-escalation patients achieved partial responses, one with hepatocellular carcinoma and two with cutaneous melanoma. Peripheral TCRbeta sequencing was intended to test whether TCR sequence diversity was altered and clonal T-cell expansion was caused by ivuxolimab. The monotherapy dose-escalation portion (N ≈ 50 patients) of the phase I ivuxolimab trial is reported in the paper.

Overall study outcomes, separate from this receptor: In partial responders in the 0.1-3.0 mg/kg groups, normalized peripheral clonal expansion was found to be among the lowest, especially among CD8+ T cells. Low levels of normalized T-cell clonal expansion were also shown by some nonresponding patients. After ivuxolimab, more expanded clones were found on average in CD8+ T cells than in CD4+ T cells. At doses of 0.1 to 3.0 mg/kg, clonal expansion of both CD4+ and CD8+ blood T cells was observed from baseline to week 6. The antigen specificity of the clonally expanded peripheral T cells was not determined.

Genomic DNA was extracted from sorted cells for sequencing of the TCRbeta CDR3 region. TCRbeta CDR3 regions were sequenced using the immunoSEQ Assay. In TCRdb, the immuneACCESS table is reduced to in-frame sequences with V and J assigned. These tables do not hold every clone; where another copy was compared, an unresolved V gene accounts for under half, and the others remain unexplained. This sample comprises about 66,000 clones, 82% of them detected only once. The top ten hold approximately 6.7% of the sample. The sequence joins TRBV30 to TRBJ2-2; a stretch of 7 junction bases matches TRBD1. The sequenced sample was CD4+ or CD8+ T cells sorted from blood, obtained in a trial of the OX40 agonist ivuxolimab. The sequence was obtained from an adult with an advanced solid tumor such as melanoma, head and neck, liver or kidney cancer. The CDR3 reads CACPRGTANTGELFF. The DNA is as follows: TGTGCCTGTCCCCGAGGGACAGCGAACACCGGGGAGCTGTTTTTT.